This passage covers 9 T cell receptor beta chains from one sample sequenced in a study of cytomegalovirus exposure and HLA in healthy donors. The PCR used 60 Vbeta and 13 Jbeta primers. Assay used: immunoSEQ multiplex PCR; TCRdb lists only in-frame clones, some missing. The repertoire holds around 150,000 clones, with roughly two thirds as singletons. Sequencing was carried out using PBMCs. All receptors come from a woman between 18 and 29 years old in good health and CMV-seropositive.

Points on this clone: At one of its ends the junction is not consistent with the germline gene, which may arise from a read error. The chain combines TRBV4-1 with TRBJ2-4, with D perhaps TRBD2 (6 bases). This CDR3 spans 15 amino acids. Germline assignment: CDR1 MGHRA and CDR2 YSYEKL. CDR3 bases: TGCGCCAGCAGCTACCGGGACTCCCCAATTGACATTCAGTGCTTC. Encoded protein: CASSYRDSPIDIQCF.

This clone was picked up one time. The V call is TRBV4-3, the J call TRBJ2-7; tentatively, D is TRBD1 (6 bases). This CDR3 is built from 15 residues. Trimming took 4 bases from V and 2 from J, leaving 15 bases between them. CDR1 is LGHNA and CDR2 is YSLEER in the germline V gene. The CDR3 bases are TGCGCCAGCAGCCTTACCTCAGGGGACACCTACGAGCAGTACTTC. It codes for CASSLTSGDTYEQYF.

The J gene is TRBJ1-4, the V gene TRBV30, with D possibly TRBD1 on 6 matching bases. CDR1 GTSNPN and CDR2 SVGIG come from the germline V gene (reference sequence). This CDR3 contains 12 residues. Trimming removed 3 bases from V and 4 bases from J, with 6 bases in between. CDR3: CAWRDSNEKLFF. CDR3 sequence (DNA): TGTGCCTGGAGGGACAGTAATGAAAAACTGTTTTTT.

The CDR3 DNA follows: TGCGCCCGAAGTAAGTGGGGACAACGTGACAATGAAAAACTGTTTTTT. Its protein is CARSKWGQRDNEKLFF. The V call is TRBV23-1, the J call TRBJ1-4; a weak D match, TRBD1 (6 bases). TRBV23-1 is designated an ORF whose function remains uncertain. V dropped 11 bases and J dropped 5 bases, with 24 bases sitting between them. This CDR3 contains 16 residues.

The rearrangement uses TRBV6-4 and TRBJ2-2, with a tentative D call TRBD2 (6 bases). This CDR3 spans 17 amino acids. Germline-derived CDR1 and CDR2 are MRHNA and SNTAGT. The V and J ends lost 3 bases and 4 bases respectively, with 18 bases between them. CDR3 sequence reads: CASSESTGAPVTGELFF. The CDR3 DNA is TGTGCCAGCAGTGAATCGACGGGAGCTCCCGTCACCGGGGAGCTGTTTTTT.

In its sample, this clone was seen once. V gene TRBV6-5 combines with J gene TRBJ2-5, with D tentatively TRBD1 (5 bases). The DNA matches TRBJ2-7 better at its end, which makes the J call doubtful. Germline loops: CDR1 MNHEY, CDR2 SVGAGI. The CDR3 spans 15 residues. In DNA form, the CDR3 reads TGTGCCAGCAGTTACTCTATAGGGGTCCCCTACGAGCAGTACTTC. Amino acid sequence: CASSYSIGVPYEQYF.

J is TRBJ2-3 and V is TRBV6-1, with 7 bases matching TRBD2. CDR1 is MNHNS, CDR2 SASEGT, per germline. CDR3 length equals 18 residues. Germline trimming cut 2 bases from V and 2 bases from J; bases unmatched to any gene: 13. The CDR3 protein is CASSERQRGGRPTDTQYF. CDR3 bases: TGTGCCAGCAGTGAAAGGCAGCGGGGTGGGCGGCCCACAGATACGCAGTATTTT.

The chain links TRBV15 to TRBJ2-7; 7 positions match TRBD1. In germline, CDR1 is LNHNV, CDR2 YYDKDF (reference sequence). The CDR3 is 14 residues long. V shed 7 bases and J 6 bases; nucleotides not matched to a gene: 12. CDR3 sequence (DNA): TGTGCCACCAAATCGGACAGGACCTACGTCGAGCAGTACTTC. Translating gives CATKSDRTYVEQYF.

In DNA form, the CDR3 reads TGTGCCAGTAGTTTGGGACTATCGTACCAAGAGACCCAGTACTTC. Translation: CASSLGLSYQETQYF. The genes are TRBV19 and TRBJ2-5; 7 positions agree with TRBD2. Germline V gene lookup returns CDR1 LNHDA and CDR2 SQIVND (reference sequence). CDR3 size: 15 residues. The V and J ends lost 5 bases and 0 bases, in that order; junction bases with no gene match: 6. Together with reference TRBV19 and TRBJ2-5, the CDR3 gives the full variable domain: DGGITQSPKYLFRKEGQNVTLSCEQNLNHDAMYWYRQDPGQGLRLIYYSQIVNDFQKGDIAEGYSVSREKKESFPLTVTSAQKNPTAFYLCASSLGLSYQETQYFGPGTRLLVL.